Below, 20 T cell receptor beta chains from the same sample are listed, as sequenced in a study of beta chain features in type 1 diabetes. The study's findings and limits: Across all four CD4+ subsets, people with type 1 diabetes showed modestly shorter TCRB CDR3s.

Their antigens remain unidentified. Expressed TCRB transcripts got sequenced, as all isolated RNA was reverse transcribed. Measured with immunoSEQ multiplex PCR; TCRdb has only the in-frame clones, and not every one. The data show more than 12,000 clones, roughly 67% seen once. Sequenced: stem cell memory CD4+ T cells from blood. These receptors were obtained from a woman younger than 35 with type 1 diabetes.

The genes are TRBV27 and TRBJ1-2, with 11 bases matching TRBD1. V lost 8 bases and J lost 0; bases outside the gene matches: 2. This CDR3 is 14 amino acids long. Germline V CDR1 and CDR2: MNHEY, SMNVEV (reference sequence). The CDR3 DNA is TGTGCCAGCGGGACAGGGGGAGCTAACTATGGCTACACCTTC. Protein: CASGTGGANYGYTF.

The V call is TRBV7-7, the J call TRBJ2-1; 11 bases map to TRBD2. The CDR3 contains 15 residues. V lost 1 base to trimming and J lost 7 bases; unmatched junction nucleotides: 3. Germline values: CDR1 SSHAT, CDR2 FNYEAQ (reference sequence). CDR3 DNA: TGTGCCAGCAGCTTAGACCTAGCGGGGGGTAATGAGCAGTTCTTC. Its translation is CASSLDLAGGNEQFF. The complete variable domain, with remaining parts taken from reference TRBV7-7 and TRBJ2-1, reads GAGVSQSPRYKVTKRGQDVTLRCDPISSHATLYWYQQALGQGPEFLTYFNYEAQPDKSGLPSDRFSAERPEGSISTLTIQRTEQRDSAMYRCASSLDLAGGNEQFFGPGTRLTVL.

This clone was detected only a few times. The gene calls are TRBV7-2 and TRBJ2-1, with D perhaps TRBD2 (8 bases). This CDR3 is built from 16 residues. The germline V and J ends were trimmed by 5 bases and 4 bases, with 18 bases remaining between them. In germline, CDR1 is SGHTA, CDR2 FQGNSA. DNA of the CDR3: TGTGCCAGCAGCCCGGAGGGGGCGGGGGGATACAATGAGCAGTTCTTC. It translates to CASSPEGAGGYNEQFF.

The rearrangement links TRBV18 to TRBJ1-2; a possible D gene is TRBD1 (6 bases). Germline CDR1 reads KGHSH; CDR2 reads LQKENI. V shed 4 bases and J shed 6 bases, with 24 bases lying between them. This CDR3 is 17 amino acids long. The DNA of the CDR3 is TGTGCCAGCTCACTAAATACTGGACAGACCCGGGAGGATGGCTACACCTTC. Translation gives CASSLNTGQTREDGYTF.

The V and J genes are TRBV27 and TRBJ1-2; 10 bases are shared with TRBD1. Trimming cost V 6 bases and J 5 bases; bases outside gene matches: 9. The germline CDR1 and CDR2 sequences are MNHEY and SMNVEV (reference sequence). The CDR3 has 15 residues. The CDR3 nucleotides are TGTGCCAGCAGGCCTCAGACAGGGGGCGGTTATGGCTACACCTTC. It yields the protein CASRPQTGGGYGYTF.

On this clone itself: At one end the junction does not follow the germline gene, possibly because of a read error. The rearrangement joins TRBV19 to TRBJ1-5, with 9 bases matching TRBD1. In germline, CDR1 is LNHDA, CDR2 SQIVND (reference sequence). The CDR3 totals 16 residues. CDR3 in DNA: TGTGCCAGTAATATACAGGGGGCGCCGAGCAATCAGCCCCAGCATTTT. Translated: CASNIQGAPSNQPQHF.

This sequence joins TRBV19 and TRBJ1-5; D is uncertain. V was pared by 7 bases and J by 0 bases, with 19 bases between. This CDR3 region has 17 residues. Germline assignment: CDR1 LNHDA and CDR2 SQIVND (reference sequence). The CDR3: CASTDSNSQYSNQPQHF. The CDR3 DNA reads as TGTGCCAGTACGGACTCCAATAGCCAATATAGCAATCAGCCCCAGCATTTT.

This clone was seen only a few times. V is TRBV15 and J is TRBJ2-2; a weak D match, TRBD1 (5 bases). Germline CDR1 and CDR2: LNHNV and YYDKDF (reference sequence). V lost 0 bases and J 0 bases, leaving 11 bases between the germline ends. The length of the CDR3 is 17 residues. The CDR3 bases are TGTGCCACCAGCAGAGATAACAGGAGAGCGAACACCGGGGAGCTGTTTTTT. Its translation: CATSRDNRRANTGELFF.

The rearrangement links TRBV4-3 to TRBJ2-7; no reliable D call. V was pared by 1 base and J by 0 bases, with 7 bases between. The CDR3 covers 14 residues. Germline lookup yields CDR1 LGHNA and CDR2 YSLEER. The CDR3 protein is CASSQALSSYEQYF. In DNA form, the CDR3 reads TGCGCCAGCAGCCAAGCCCTAAGCTCCTACGAGCAGTACTTC.

The chain couples TRBV7-9 to TRBJ2-7, with TRBD1 as a possible D gene (5 bases). Trimming cost V 5 bases and J 2 bases, with 10 bases left between them. The CDR3 is 13 residues long. Germline assignment: CDR1 SEHNR and CDR2 FQNEAQ (reference sequence). CDR3: CASSPRTPYEQYF. The CDR3 bases are TGTGCCAGCAGCCCGCGGACACCCTACGAGCAGTACTTC.

The chain joins TRBV29-1 to TRBJ2-5; TRBD1 might be the D (6 bases). Germline CDR1 and CDR2: SQVTM and ANQGSEA. This CDR3 contains 12 residues. V was trimmed by 4 bases and J by 2 bases, leaving 8 bases between them. CDR3 in amino acids: CSVVGGQETQYF. The DNA of the CDR3 is TGCAGCGTTGTAGGGGGACAAGAGACCCAGTACTTC.

This chain joins TRBV28 and TRBJ1-1, with a tentative D call TRBD1 (5 bases). There are 16 residues in the CDR3. V gave up 2 bases and J gave up 5 bases, with 18 bases separating them. Germline CDR1 reads MDHEN; CDR2 reads SYDVKM. CDR3 region: CASSLAAGAGRTEAFF. The DNA for the CDR3 is TGTGCCAGCAGTTTAGCGGCCGGGGCCGGGAGGACTGAAGCTTTCTTT.

In this sample, this clone turned up a few times. The chain uses TRBV11-2 and TRBJ1-1; perhaps TRBD1 as D (6 bases). The CDR3 runs 13 residues. Trimming pared 1 base from V and 7 bases from J, leaving 10 bases between. Germline CDR1 and CDR2: SGHAT and FQNNGV. This chain's CDR3 is CASSLGTDYEAFF. The CDR3 nucleotides read TGTGCCAGCAGCTTAGGGACAGACTATGAAGCTTTCTTT.

The rearrangement links TRBV2 to TRBJ2-3; D may be TRBD2 (5 bases). This CDR3 spans 14 amino acids. Between the trimmed V and J ends, which lost 7 bases and 1 base, there was a span of 12 bases. The germline V gene has CDR1 SNHLY and CDR2 FYNNEI. CDR3 residues: CASTRGWGTDTQYF. CDR3 DNA: TGTGCCAGCACCCGAGGGTGGGGCACAGATACGCAGTATTTT. The full variable domain, rest sourced from reference TRBV2 and TRBJ2-3, is EPEVTQTPSHQVTQMGQEVILRCVPISNHLYFYWYRQILGQKVEFLVSFYNNEISEKSEIFDDQFSVERPDGSNFTLKIRSTKLEDSAMYFCASTRGWGTDTQYFGPGTRLTVL.

The rearrangement uses TRBV30 and TRBJ2-5, with a possible D match to TRBD1 (6 bases). CDR3 length equals 13 residues. Trimming took 3 bases from V and 3 from J, leaving 11 bases between them. Germline V gene lookup returns CDR1 GTSNPN and CDR2 SVGIG (reference sequence). CDR3 amino acids: CAWSQAGEETQYF. The CDR3 DNA reads TGTGCCTGGAGCCAGGCAGGGGAAGAGACCCAGTACTTC.

The DNA of the CDR3 is TGTGCCAGCAGTCTTAGCGGGAGCTCCTACAATGAGCAGTTCTTC. It specifies CASSLSGSSYNEQFF. V is TRBV9 and J is TRBJ2-1; 9 bases fit TRBD2. V shed 5 bases and J 0 bases; nucleotides not matched to a gene: 3. The germline V gene encodes CDR1 SGDLS and CDR2 YYNGEE. CDR3 length: 15 amino acids. Looking up the rest from reference TRBV9 and TRBJ2-1 gives the full variable domain: DSGVTQTPKHLITATGQRVTLRCSPRSGDLSVYWYQQSLDQGLQFLIQYYNGEERAKGNILERFSAQQFPDLHSELNLSSLELGDSALYFCASSLSGSSYNEQFFGPGTRLTVL.

This clone has just a few counts. V is TRBV27 and J is TRBJ1-6; perhaps TRBD1 as D (6 bases). With 3 bases removed from V and 0 bases from J, the gap between germline ends came to 21 bases. CDR1 and CDR2 from the germline V gene are MNHEY and SMNVEV (reference sequence). The CDR3 runs 20 residues. The CDR3 DNA is TGTGCCAGCAGTTTCTCTGGCCAGGGGAAAACGAGCTCCTATAATTCACCCCTCCACTTT. Protein sequence: CASSFSGQGKTSSYNSPLHF.

The chain combines TRBV28 with TRBJ2-1; possibly TRBD2 for D (5 bases). Trimming shortened V by 6 bases and J by 8 bases, and 23 bases separated the two germline ends. The length of the CDR3 is 16 residues. Germline CDR1 MDHEN, CDR2 SYDVKM. The chain's CDR3 is CASSDPASGLIDEQFF. The DNA of the CDR3 is TGTGCCAGCAGCGACCCAGCGAGCGGTCTTATCGATGAGCAGTTCTTC.

This clone was counted only a few times. V is TRBV11-2 and J is TRBJ2-7; TRBD2 matches at 8 bases. Germline CDR1 reads SGHAT; CDR2 reads FQNNGV. The CDR3 totals 14 residues. Trimming at V came to 5 bases and at J to 2 bases, leaving 5 bases not matched to a gene. The CDR3: CASSAGLGTYEQYF. The CDR3 coding sequence is TGTGCCAGCAGCGCGGGACTAGGCACCTACGAGCAGTACTTC. Variable domain in full (rest from reference TRBV11-2 and TRBJ2-7): EAGVAQSPRYKIIEKRQSVAFWCNPISGHATLYWYQQILGQGPKLLIQFQNNGVVDDSQLPKDRFSAERLKGVDSTLKIQPAKLEDSAVYLCASSAGLGTYEQYFGPGTRLTVT.

This clone came up a few times. V and J are TRBV5-1 and TRBJ1-1; D is unclear. CDR1 and CDR2 (germline): SGHRS, YFSETQ. V lost 0 bases and J lost 4, with 16 bases in between. This CDR3 contains 16 residues. CDR3 residues: CASSLVFAADPTEAFF. The CDR3 DNA is TGCGCCAGCAGCTTGGTGTTCGCGGCCGACCCCACTGAAGCTTTCTTT.